What follows are 4 T cell receptor beta chains derived from one specimen sequenced in a study of blood T cell repertoires in COVID-19. The table came from immunoSEQ multiplex PCR; TCRdb's copy has only in-frame clones and leaves some out. The sample holds over 120,000 clones, about 80% seen once. Sequenced: PBMCs or T cells enriched from blood (not recorded which). Source of these receptors: a man aged 50 to 59 who had recovered from COVID-19.

The chain joins TRBV2 to TRBJ2-1; the match to TRBD1 covers 7 bases. Trimming removed 5 bases from V and 9 bases from J; junction bases left unmatched: 4. Germline loops: CDR1 SNHLY, CDR2 FYNNEI. CDR3 size: 12 residues. The CDR3 region has the DNA TGTGCCAGCAGTCCTACAGGGGTTGAGCAGTTCTTC. Its translation: CASSPTGVEQFF.

The rearrangement links TRBV6-4 to TRBJ2-2, with TRBD1 matching 12 bases. V was pared by 2 bases and J by 1 base, with 8 bases of the junction left unmatched. The germline CDR1 and CDR2 sequences are MRHNA and SNTAGT. This CDR3 region has 19 residues. The CDR3: CASSDDNGTGGENTGELFF. In DNA, the CDR3 is TGTGCCAGCAGTGACGATAACGGGACAGGGGGCGAGAACACCGGGGAGCTGTTTTTT.

The chain has TRBV7-9 and TRBJ2-1, with no clear D. The V and J ends lost 1 base and 6 bases respectively, with 10 bases between them. The V gene's germline CDR1 is SEHNR and CDR2 FQNEAQ (reference sequence). CDR3 length equals 14 residues. The CDR3 DNA follows: TGTGCCAGCAGCTTAGTCGACACCCGCAATGAGCAGTTCTTC. This sequence encodes CASSLVDTRNEQFF. The variable domain in full, completed from reference TRBV7-9 and TRBJ2-1, reads DTGVSQNPRHKITKRGQNVTFRCDPISEHNRLYWYRQTLGQGPEFLTYFQNEAQLEKSRLLSDRFSAERPKGSFSTLEIQRTEQGDSAMYLCASSLVDTRNEQFFGPGTRLTVL.

The chain links TRBV4-3 to TRBJ2-7; TRBD1 matches 7 bases. Germline V gene data show CDR1 as LGHNA and CDR2 as YSLEER. The CDR3 totals 15 residues. V lost 3 bases and J lost 3; bases outside the gene matches: 8. In nucleotides, the CDR3 is TGCGCCAGCAGCCACCGACAGGGACCGGACTACGAGCAGTACTTC. This encodes CASSHRQGPDYEQYF.